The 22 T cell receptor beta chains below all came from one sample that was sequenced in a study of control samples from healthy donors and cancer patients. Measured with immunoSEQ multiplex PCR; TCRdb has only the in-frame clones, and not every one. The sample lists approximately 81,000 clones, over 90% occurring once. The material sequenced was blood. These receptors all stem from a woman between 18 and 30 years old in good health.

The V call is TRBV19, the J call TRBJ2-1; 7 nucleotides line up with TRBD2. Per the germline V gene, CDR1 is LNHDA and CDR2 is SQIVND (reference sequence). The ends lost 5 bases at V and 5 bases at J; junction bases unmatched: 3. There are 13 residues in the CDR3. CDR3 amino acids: CASSWSGNNEQFF. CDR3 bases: TGTGCCAGTAGTTGGAGCGGGAACAATGAGCAGTTCTTC.

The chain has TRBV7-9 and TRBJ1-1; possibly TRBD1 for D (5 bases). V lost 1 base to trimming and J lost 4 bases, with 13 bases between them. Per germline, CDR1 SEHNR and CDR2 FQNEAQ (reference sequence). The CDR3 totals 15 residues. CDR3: CASSLGQGEFTEAFF. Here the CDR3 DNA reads TGTGCCAGCAGCTTAGGGCAGGGAGAGTTCACTGAAGCTTTCTTT. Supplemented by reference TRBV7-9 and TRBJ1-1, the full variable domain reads DTGVSQNPRHKITKRGQNVTFRCDPISEHNRLYWYRQTLGQGPEFLTYFQNEAQLEKSRLLSDRFSAERPKGSFSTLEIQRTEQGDSAMYLCASSLGQGEFTEAFFGQGTRLTVV.

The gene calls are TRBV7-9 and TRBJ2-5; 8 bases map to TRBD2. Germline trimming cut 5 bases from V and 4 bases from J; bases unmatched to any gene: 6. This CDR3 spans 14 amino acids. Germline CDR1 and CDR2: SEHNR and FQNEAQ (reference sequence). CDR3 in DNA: TGTGCCAGCAGCCCAACTAGCGGCGGAGAGACCCAGTACTTC. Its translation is CASSPTSGGETQYF.

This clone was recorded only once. As DNA, the CDR3 is TGCAGCGTAAGGACAGGGGGAATAAGTGGCTACACCTTC. Its translation is CSVRTGGISGYTF. The chain carries TRBV29-1 and TRBJ1-2, with 10 positions matching TRBD1. Germline trimming cut 6 bases from V and 7 bases from J; bases unmatched to any gene: 8. CDR3 length: 13 residues. Looked up from germline, CDR1 is SQVTM and CDR2 is ANQGSEA.

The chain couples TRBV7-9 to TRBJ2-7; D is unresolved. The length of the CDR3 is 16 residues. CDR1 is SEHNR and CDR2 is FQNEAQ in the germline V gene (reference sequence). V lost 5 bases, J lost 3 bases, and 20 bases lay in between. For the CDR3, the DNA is TGTGCCAGCAGCCCCAAGCCCTACGGGCCTGACTACGAGCAGTACTTC. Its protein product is CASSPKPYGPDYEQYF.

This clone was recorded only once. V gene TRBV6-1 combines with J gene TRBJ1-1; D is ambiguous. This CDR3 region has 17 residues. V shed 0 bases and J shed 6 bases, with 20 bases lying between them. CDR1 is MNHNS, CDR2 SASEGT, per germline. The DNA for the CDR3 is TGTGCCAGCAGTGAAGCGAGGAGTTCGGCAATAAGGTCTGAAGCTTTCTTT. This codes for CASSEARSSAIRSEAFF.

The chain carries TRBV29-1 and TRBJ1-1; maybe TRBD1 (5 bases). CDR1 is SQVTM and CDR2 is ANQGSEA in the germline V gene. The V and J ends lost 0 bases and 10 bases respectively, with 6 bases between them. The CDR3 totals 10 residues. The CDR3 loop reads CSVEEGGAFF. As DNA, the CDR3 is TGCAGCGTTGAAGAGGGGGGAGCTTTCTTT.

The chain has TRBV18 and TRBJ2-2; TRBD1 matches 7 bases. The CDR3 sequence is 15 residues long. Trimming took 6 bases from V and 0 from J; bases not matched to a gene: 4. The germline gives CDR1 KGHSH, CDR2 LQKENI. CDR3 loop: CASSPGQTNTGELFF. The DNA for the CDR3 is TGTGCCAGCTCGCCGGGACAGACGAACACCGGGGAGCTGTTTTTT.

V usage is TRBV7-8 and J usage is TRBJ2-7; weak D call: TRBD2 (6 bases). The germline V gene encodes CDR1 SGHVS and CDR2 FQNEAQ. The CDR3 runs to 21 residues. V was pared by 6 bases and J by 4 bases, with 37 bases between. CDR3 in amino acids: CASSPRKGRGAAGSVLYEQYF. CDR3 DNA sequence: TGTGCCAGCAGTCCTCGTAAGGGGCGGGGAGCGGCGGGGAGCGTTCTGTACGAGCAGTACTTC.

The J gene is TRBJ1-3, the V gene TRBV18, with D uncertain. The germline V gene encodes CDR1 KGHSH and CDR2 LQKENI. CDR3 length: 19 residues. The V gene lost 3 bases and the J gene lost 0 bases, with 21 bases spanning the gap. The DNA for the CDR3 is TGTGCCAGCTCACCTCTCTTCGGGGATGCGCTTTTCTCTGGAAACACCATATATTTT. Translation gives CASSPLFGDALFSGNTIYF.

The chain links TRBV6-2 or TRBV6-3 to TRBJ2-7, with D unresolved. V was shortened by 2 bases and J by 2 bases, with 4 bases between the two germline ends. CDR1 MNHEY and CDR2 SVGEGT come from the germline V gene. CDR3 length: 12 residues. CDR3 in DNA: TGTGCCAGCAGTTACGTCGCCTACGAGCAGTACTTC. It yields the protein CASSYVAYEQYF.

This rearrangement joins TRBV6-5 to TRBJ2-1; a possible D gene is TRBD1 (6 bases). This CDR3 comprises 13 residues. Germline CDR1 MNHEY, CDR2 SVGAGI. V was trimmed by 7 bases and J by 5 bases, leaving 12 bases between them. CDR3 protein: CASTQGPHNEQFF. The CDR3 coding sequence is TGTGCCAGCACCCAGGGGCCCCACAATGAGCAGTTCTTC.

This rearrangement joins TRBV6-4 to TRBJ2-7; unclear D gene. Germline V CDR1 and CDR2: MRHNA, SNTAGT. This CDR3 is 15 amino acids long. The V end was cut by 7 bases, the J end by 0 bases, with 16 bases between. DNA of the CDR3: TGTGCCAGCACCCACCCCCGGAATAGCTCCTACGAGCAGTACTTC. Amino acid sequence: CASTHPRNSSYEQYF.

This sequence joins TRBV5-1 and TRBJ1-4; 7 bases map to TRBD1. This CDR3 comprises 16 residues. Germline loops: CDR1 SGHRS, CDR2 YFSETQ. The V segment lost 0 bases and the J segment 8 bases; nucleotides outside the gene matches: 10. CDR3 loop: CASSLAEGAVYEKLFF. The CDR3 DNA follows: TGCGCCAGCAGCTTGGCGGAGGGGGCGGTTTACGAAAAACTGTTTTTT.

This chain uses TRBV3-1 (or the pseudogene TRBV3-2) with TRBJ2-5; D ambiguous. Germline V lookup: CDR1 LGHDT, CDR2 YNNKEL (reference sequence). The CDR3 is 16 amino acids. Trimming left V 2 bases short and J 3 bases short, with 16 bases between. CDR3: CASSQHSEPGEETQYF. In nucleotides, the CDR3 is TGTGCCAGCAGCCAACATAGTGAGCCCGGAGAAGAGACCCAGTACTTC.

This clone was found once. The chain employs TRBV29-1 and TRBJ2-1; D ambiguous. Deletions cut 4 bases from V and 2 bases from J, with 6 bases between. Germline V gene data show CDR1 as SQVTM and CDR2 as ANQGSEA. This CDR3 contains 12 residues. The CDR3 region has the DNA TGCAGCGTTGCTTCGGCCTACAATGAGCAGTTCTTC. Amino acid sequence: CSVASAYNEQFF.

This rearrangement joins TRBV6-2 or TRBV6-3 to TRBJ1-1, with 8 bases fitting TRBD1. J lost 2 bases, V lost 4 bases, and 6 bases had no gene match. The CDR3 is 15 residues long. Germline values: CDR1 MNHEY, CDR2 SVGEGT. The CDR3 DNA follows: TGTGCCAGCAGTTGGCCGGGACAGGCAAACACTGAAGCTTTCTTT. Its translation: CASSWPGQANTEAFF.

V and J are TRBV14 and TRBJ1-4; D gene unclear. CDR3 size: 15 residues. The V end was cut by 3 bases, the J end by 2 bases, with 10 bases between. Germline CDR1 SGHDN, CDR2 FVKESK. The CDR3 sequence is CASSQWTGTNEKLFF. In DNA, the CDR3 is TGTGCCAGCAGCCAGTGGACGGGGACTAATGAAAAACTGTTTTTT.

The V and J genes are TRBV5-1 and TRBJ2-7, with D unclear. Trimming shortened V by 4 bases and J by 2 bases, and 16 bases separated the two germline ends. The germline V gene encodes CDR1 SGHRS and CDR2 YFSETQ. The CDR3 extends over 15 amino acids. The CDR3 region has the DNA TGCGCCAGCAGCCCCGGAGCTATAAAGGCCTACGAGCAGTACTTC. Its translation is CASSPGAIKAYEQYF.

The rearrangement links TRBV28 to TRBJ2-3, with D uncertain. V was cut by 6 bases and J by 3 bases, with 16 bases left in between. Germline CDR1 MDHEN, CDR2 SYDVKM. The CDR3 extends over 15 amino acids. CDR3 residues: CASSVMGFMTDTQYF. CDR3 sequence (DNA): TGTGCCAGCAGCGTTATGGGTTTTATGACAGATACGCAGTATTTT.

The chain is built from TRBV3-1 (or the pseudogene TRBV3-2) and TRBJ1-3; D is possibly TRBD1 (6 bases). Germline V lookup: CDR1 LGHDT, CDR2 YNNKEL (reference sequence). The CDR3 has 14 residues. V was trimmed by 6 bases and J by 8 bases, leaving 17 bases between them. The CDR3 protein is CASRGGTVGHTIYF. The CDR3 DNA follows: TGTGCCAGCAGAGGGGGAACGGTAGGACACACCATATATTTT.

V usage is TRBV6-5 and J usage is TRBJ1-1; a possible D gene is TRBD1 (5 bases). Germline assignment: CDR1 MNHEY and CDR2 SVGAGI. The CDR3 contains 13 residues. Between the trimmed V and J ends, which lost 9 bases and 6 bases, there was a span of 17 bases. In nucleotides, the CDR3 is TGTGCCAGTGAGTCGGGACTAGGGGCTGAAGCTTTCTTT. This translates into CASESGLGAEAFF.